This TCR beta chain was found in a study of cytomegalovirus exposure and HLA in healthy donors. Vbeta (60) and Jbeta (13) primers were used in the PCR. Here immunoSEQ multiplex PCR was the method, and the copy in TCRdb shows in-frame clones only, minus some. The data contain roughly 150,000 clones, approximately 84% of them seen just once; the ten biggest clones take up 2% to 3%. When sampled, the donors appeared nominally healthy, though they likely had unrecorded immune exposures. Note on this clone: Its antigen is unidentified.

Trimming pared 0 bases from V and 1 base from J, leaving 8 bases between. The CDR3 runs 15 residues. The germline gives CDR1 LGHNA, CDR2 YSLEER. Study findings and constraints: Listed as cytomegalovirus-associated were roughly 180 TCR beta chains.

The origin of this receptor is a young man in good health and CMV-seropositive. The sample was PBMCs. This chain joins TRBV4-3 and TRBJ2-3; the D is unclear. The CDR3 is CASSQDYFGTDTQYF. Written as DNA, the CDR3 is TGCGCCAGCAGCCAAGATTATTTCGGCACAGATACGCAGTATTTT.